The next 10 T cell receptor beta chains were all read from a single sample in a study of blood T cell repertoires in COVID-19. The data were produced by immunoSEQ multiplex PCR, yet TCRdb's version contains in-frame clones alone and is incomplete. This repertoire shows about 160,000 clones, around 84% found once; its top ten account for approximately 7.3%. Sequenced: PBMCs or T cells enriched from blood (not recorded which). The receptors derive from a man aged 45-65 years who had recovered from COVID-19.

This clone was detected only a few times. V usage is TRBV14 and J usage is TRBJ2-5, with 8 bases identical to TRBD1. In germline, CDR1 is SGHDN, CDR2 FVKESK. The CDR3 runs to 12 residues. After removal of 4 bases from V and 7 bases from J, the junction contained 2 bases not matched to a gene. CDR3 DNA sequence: TGTGCCAGCAGCCTAGGACAGGGGACCCAGTACTTC. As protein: CASSLGQGTQYF.

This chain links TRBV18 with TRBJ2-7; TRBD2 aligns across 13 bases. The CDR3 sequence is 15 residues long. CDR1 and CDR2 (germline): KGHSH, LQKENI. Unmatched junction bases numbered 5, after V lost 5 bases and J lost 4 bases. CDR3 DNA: TGTGCCAGCTCAGCGGGACTAGCGGGGATATACGAGCAGTACTTC. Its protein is CASSAGLAGIYEQYF.

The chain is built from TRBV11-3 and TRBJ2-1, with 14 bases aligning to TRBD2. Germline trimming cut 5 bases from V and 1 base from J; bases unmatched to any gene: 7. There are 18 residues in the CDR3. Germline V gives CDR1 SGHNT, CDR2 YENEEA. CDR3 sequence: CASSTGLAGVLSYNEQFF. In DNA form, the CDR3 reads TGTGCCAGCAGCACGGGACTAGCGGGGGTCCTTTCCTACAATGAGCAGTTCTTC.

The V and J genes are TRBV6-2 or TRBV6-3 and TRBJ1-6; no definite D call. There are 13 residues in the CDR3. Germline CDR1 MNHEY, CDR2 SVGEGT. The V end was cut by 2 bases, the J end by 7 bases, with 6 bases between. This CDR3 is CASSYGPNSPLHF. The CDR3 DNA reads TGTGCCAGCAGTTACGGGCCAAATTCACCCCTCCACTTT.

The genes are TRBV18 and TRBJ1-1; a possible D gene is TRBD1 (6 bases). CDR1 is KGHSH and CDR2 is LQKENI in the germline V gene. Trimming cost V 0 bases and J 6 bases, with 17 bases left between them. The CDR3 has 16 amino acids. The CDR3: CASSPPGRLRGSEAFF. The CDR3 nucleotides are TGTGCCAGCTCACCACCGGGCCGGCTAAGGGGGTCTGAAGCTTTCTTT.

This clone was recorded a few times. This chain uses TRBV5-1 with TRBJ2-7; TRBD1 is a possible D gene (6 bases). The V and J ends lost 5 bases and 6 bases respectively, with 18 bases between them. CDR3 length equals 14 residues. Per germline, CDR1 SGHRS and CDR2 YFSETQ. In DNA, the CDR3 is TGCGCCAGCAGAACAGACAGGACACACGGCGAGCAGTACTTC. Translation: CASRTDRTHGEQYF. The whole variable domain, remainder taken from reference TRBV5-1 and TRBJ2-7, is KAGVTQTPRYLIKTRGQQVTLSCSPISGHRSVSWYQQTPGQGLQFLFEYFSETQRNKGNFPGRFSGRQFSNSRSEMNVSTLELGDSALYLCASRTDRTHGEQYFGPGTRLTVT.

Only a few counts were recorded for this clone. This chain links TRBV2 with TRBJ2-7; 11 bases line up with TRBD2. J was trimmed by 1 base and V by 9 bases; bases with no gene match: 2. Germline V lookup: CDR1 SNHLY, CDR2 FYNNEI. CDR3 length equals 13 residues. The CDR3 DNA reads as TGTGCCAGGGGGACTAGCGGATCCTACGAGCAGTACTTC. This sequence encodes CARGTSGSYEQYF. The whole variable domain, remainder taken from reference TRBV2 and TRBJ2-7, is EPEVTQTPSHQVTQMGQEVILRCVPISNHLYFYWYRQILGQKVEFLVSFYNNEISEKSEIFDDQFSVERPDGSNFTLKIRSTKLEDSAMYFCARGTSGSYEQYFGPGTRLTVT.

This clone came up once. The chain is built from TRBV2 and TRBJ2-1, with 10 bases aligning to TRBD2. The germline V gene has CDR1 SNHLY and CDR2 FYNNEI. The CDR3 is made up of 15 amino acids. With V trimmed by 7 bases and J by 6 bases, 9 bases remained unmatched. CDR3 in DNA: TGTGCCAGCACCGGACAGCGGGGGGGTTTCAATGAGCAGTTCTTC. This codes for CASTGQRGGFNEQFF.

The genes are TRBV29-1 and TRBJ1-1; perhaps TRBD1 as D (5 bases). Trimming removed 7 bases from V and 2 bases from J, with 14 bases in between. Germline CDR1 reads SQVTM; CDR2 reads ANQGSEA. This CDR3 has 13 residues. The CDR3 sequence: CSGGRGSNTEAFF. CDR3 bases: TGCAGCGGTGGTCGGGGGAGCAACACTGAAGCTTTCTTT. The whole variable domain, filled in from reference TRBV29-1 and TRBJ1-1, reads SAVISQKPSRDICQRGTSLTIQCQVDSQVTMMFWYRQQPGQSLTLIATANQGSEATYESGFVIDKFPISRPNLTFSTLTVSNMSPEDSSIYLCSGGRGSNTEAFFGQGTRLTVV.

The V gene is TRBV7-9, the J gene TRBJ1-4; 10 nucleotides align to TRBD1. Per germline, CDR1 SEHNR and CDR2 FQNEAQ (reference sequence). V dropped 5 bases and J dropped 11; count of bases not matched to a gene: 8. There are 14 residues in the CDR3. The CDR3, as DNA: TGTGCCAGCAGCACCGGGACAGGGGTCGGTAAACTGTTTTTT. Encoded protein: CASSTGTGVGKLFF.